This TCR beta chain was obtained from a study of cytomegalovirus exposure and HLA in healthy donors. Worth noting for this clone: What it recognizes is unknown. The junction departs from the called germline gene at one end, perhaps through a read error.

Study-level findings and limits: V- and J-gene trimming of TCR beta was linked (in a later analysis) to a missense DCLRE1C variant. Beyond CMV serostatus, there was no information to go on about immune exposure.

Germline CDR1 is SQVTM and CDR2 is ANQGSEA. The CDR3 is made up of 14 amino acids. PCR used 60 Vbeta primers and 13 Jbeta primers. The repertoire was sequenced with immunoSEQ multiplex PCR; TCRdb's copy has only in-frame clones and lacks some. The sample lists under 150,000 clones, 82% seen once, with roughly 2.5% in the top ten. At collection, donors were nominally healthy, but unrecorded immune exposures were probable. The V call is TRBV29-1, the J call TRBJ1-1; D possibly corresponds to TRBD1 (6 bases). The origin of this receptor is a woman between 18 and 29 years old in good health and CMV-seronegative. The sample comprised PBMCs. DNA of the CDR3: TGCAGCGTTGAAGGTACAGGGCTGGACACTGGAGCTTTCTTT. This translates into CSVEGTGLDTGAFF.